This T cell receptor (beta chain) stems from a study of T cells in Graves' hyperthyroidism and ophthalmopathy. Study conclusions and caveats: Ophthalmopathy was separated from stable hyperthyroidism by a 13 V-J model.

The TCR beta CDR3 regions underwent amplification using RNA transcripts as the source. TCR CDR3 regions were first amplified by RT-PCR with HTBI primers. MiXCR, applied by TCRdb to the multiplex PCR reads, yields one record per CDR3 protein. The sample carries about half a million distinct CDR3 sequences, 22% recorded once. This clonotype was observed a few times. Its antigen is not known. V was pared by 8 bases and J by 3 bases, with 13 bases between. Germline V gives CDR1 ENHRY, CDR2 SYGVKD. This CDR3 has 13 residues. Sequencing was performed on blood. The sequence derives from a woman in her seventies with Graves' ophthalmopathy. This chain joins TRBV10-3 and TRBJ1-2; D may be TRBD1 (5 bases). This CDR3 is CAIRDGAYYGYTF. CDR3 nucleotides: TGTGCCATCCGCGATGGGGCTTACTATGGCTACACCTTC.